This TCR beta chain came from a study of CD8+ T cells in alopecia areata listed by TCRdb under 2018. Background for the entire study: Treated patients were enrolled in an open-label pilot trial of oral tofacitinib at 5 to 10 mg twice daily for moderate-to-severe alopecia areata. Patients stayed on tofacitinib for 6 to 18 months and then had 6 months of follow-up off drug so that delayed response and recurrence could be assessed. In treated patients, disease severity was measured using the SALT score, which gives the percentage of scalp surface area affected. The study used high-throughput TCRbeta sequencing to examine T cell clonal expansion in alopecia areata, in both the C3H/HeJ mouse model and human patients. On the human side, TCRbeta sequencing was run on scalp tissue and on sorted CD4+ and CD8+ peripheral blood T cells from healthy controls and from alopecia areata patients with either patchy or totalis/universalis disease. Patients on tofacitinib were biopsied at baseline and after 4 and 24 weeks of treatment, and several of the patients also had a later scalp biopsy. Clonality in the scalp was compared among normal scalp (n=4), patchy alopecia areata scalp (n=8), and alopecia totalis/universalis scalp (n=8). RNA was extracted with the PAXgene miRNA kit for fixed scalp, the miRNeasy kit for PBMCs, and the RNeasy kit for mouse skin. TCRbeta CDR3 regions were amplified by immunoSEQ multiplex PCR with 35 Vbeta forward and 13 Jbeta reverse primers. Points the paper makes about the study in general: Because the treated cohort was small and included a single nonresponder, larger studies are needed to assess links between baseline CD8+ expansion and response. Lesional scalp, especially in alopecia totalis/universalis, showed higher clonality and more expanded CD8+ clones than normal scalp, suggesting antigenic drive. Many expanded lesional clones persisted in scalp and blood during tofacitinib treatment, which may partly explain relapse after stopping treatment. TCR sequences shared between patients were less clear than in mice, possibly partly because of HLA diversity in the patient population. Unlike mouse skin, where gammadelta T cells dominate, normal human skin contains resident alphabeta T cells that get sequenced too, which complicates analysis of the scalp TCR repertoire. With tofacitinib, both scalp clonality and the number of expanded CD8+ clones among the top 100 scalp clones went down significantly.

This clone turned up a few times. What antigen it recognizes has not been identified. No base quality information exists; no much larger clone differs at one position. Trimming removed 4 bases from V and 8 bases from J, leaving 9 bases between the germline ends. CDR1 and CDR2, per the germline V gene, are WSHSY and SAAADI. From the cysteine up to the phenylalanine, the CDR3 has a length of 12 residues. Just the 36-base CDR3 DNA is kept, in frame starting at base 1. Library preparation used the immunoSEQ multiplex PCR assay. RNA was extracted from all samples and reverse transcribed into cDNA as template for TCR sequencing. First-strand cDNA was synthesized with SuperScript III using a 2:1 mix of oligo-dT and random hexamers. Amplification bias was assessed with a synthetic immune receptor repertoire, and residual bias was removed computationally. From the authors' description of their analysis: Raw reads were preprocessed to remove errors, and CDR3 was defined by IMGT conventions from the conserved cysteine to phenylalanine. Clonality was computed by normalizing Shannon entropy by log2 of the number of productive unique TCRs and subtracting the result from 1. Whether scalp clones were CD4 or CD8 was inferred by matching scalp TCRbeta sequences against CD4 and CD8 repertoires sorted from blood. TCRdb stores this immuneACCESS table with in-frame sequences only. Part of the clones is absent; in the studies checked, under half of the shortfall reflects unresolved V genes, and no reason is known for the rest. V and J calls and clone size follow that table, whereas D and trimming were derived from the DNA. The sample profile shows some 190,000 clones; around 56% of them were found once. The top ten hold approximately 0.63% of the sample.

The time point label for this specimen denotes: about four weeks on oral tofacitinib. This specimen's treatment or condition label, per the study, means: oral pan-JAK inhibitor, 5-10 mg twice daily. From alopecia areata patients, peripheral blood was collected along with lesional scalp punch biopsies. PBMCs were isolated by density centrifugation and stained for CD3, CD4 and CD8, after which CD4+ and CD8+ T cells were sorted on a FACSAria. The sequence joins TRBV10-2 to TRBJ2-1, with the D gene uncertain. The source is a human donor with alopecia areata. Sequences were derived from CD4+ T cells sorted from blood, sampled at week 4, from a patient treated with tofacitinib. The CDR3 is CASSGATDEQFF. The bases are TGCGCCAGCAGTGGGGCCACCGATGAGCAGTTCTTC.